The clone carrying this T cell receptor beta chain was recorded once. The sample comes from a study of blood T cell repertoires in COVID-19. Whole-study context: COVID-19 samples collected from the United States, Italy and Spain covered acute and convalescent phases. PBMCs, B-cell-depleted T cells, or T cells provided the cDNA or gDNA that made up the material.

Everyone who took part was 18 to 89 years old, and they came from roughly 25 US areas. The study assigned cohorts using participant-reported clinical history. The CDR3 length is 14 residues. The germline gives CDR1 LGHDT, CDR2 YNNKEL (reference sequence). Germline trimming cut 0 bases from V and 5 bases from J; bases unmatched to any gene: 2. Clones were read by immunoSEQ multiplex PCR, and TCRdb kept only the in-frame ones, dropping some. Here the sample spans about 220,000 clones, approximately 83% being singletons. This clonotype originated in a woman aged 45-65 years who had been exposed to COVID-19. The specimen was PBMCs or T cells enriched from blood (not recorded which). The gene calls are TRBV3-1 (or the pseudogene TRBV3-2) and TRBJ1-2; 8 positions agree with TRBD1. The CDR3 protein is CASSQDGQGYGYTF. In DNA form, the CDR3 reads TGTGCCAGCAGCCAAGATGGACAGGGATATGGCTACACCTTC.